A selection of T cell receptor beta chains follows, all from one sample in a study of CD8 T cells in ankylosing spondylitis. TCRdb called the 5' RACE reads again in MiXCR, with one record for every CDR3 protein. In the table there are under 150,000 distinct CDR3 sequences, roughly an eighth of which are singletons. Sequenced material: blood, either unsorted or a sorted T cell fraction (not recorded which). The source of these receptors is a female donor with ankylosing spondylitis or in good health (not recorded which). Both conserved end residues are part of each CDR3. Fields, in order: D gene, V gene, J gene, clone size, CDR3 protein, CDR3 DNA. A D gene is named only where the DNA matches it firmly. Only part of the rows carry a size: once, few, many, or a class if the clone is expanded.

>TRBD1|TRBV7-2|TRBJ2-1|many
CASSLSRDRGNEQFF
TGTGCCAGCAGCTTAAGCCGGGACAGGGGGAATGAGCAGTTCTTC
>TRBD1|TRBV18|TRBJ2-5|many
CASTPRPGQVQETQYF
TGTGCCAGCACGCCGAGACCGGGACAGGTACAAGAGACCCAGTACTTC
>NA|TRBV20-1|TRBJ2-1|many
CSAKMTGPYNEQFF
TGCAGTGCTAAGATGACAGGACCCTACAATGAGCAGTTCTTC
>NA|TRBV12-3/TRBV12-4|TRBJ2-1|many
CASRSGDEQFF
TGTGCCAGCAGGTCGGGAGACGAGCAGTTCTTC
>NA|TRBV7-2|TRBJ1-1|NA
CASDDGSLMNTEAFF
TGTGCCAGCGATGATGGGAGTCTCATGAACACTGAAGCTTTCTTT
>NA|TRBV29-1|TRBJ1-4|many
CSARGTDSNEKLFF
TGCAGCGCCCGCGGGACGGACTCTAATGAAAAACTGTTTTTT
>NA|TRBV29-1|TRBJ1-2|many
CSVGGADYGYTF
TGCAGCGTTGGAGGGGCTGACTATGGCTACACCTTC
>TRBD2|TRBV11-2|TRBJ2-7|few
CASSLGLSGRAPYEQYF
TGTGCCAGCAGCTTGGGTCTTAGCGGGAGGGCACCCTACGAGCAGTACTTC
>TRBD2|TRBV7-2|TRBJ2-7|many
CASSSNRDYGNYEQYF
TGTGCCAGCAGCTCAAACCGGGACTACGGAAACTACGAGCAGTACTTC
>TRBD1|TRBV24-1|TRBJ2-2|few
CATSRQGPNTGELFF
TGTGCCACCAGCAGACAGGGACCAAACACCGGGGAGCTGTTTTTT
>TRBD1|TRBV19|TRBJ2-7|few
CASRPGQGASYEQYF
TGTGCCAGTAGGCCGGGACAGGGGGCTTCCTACGAGCAGTACTTC
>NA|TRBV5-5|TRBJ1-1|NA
CASLSGGGAGTEAFF
TGTGCCAGCTTATCCGGGGGGGGGGCAGGAACTGAAGCTTTCTTT
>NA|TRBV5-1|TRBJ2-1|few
CASSVYFTQEQFF
TGCGCCAGCAGCGTATATTTCACCCAGGAGCAGTTCTTC
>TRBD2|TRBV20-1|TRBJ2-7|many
CSAKAGLYEQYF
TGCAGTGCCAAAGCGGGGCTGTACGAGCAGTACTTC
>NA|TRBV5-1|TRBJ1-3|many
CASSLGPGAGNTIYF
TGCGCCAGCAGCTTGGGCCCCGGGGCCGGAAACACCATATATTTT
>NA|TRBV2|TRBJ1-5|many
CASKSVQGGGSNQPQHF
TGTGCCAGCAAATCGGTTCAGGGTGGGGGTAGCAATCAGCCCCAGCATTTT
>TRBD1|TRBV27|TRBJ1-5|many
CASSLRRGPQPQHF
TGTGCCAGCAGTCTTCGCAGGGGGCCTCAGCCCCAGCATTTT
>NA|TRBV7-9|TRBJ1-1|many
CASSHLTGKNTEAFF
TGTGCCAGCAGTCATCTTACAGGGAAGAACACTGAAGCTTTCTTT
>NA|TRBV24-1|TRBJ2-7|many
CATSDFNGYEQYF
TGTGCCACCAGTGATTTTAATGGTTACGAGCAGTACTTC
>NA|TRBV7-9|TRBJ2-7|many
CASSLGVGTSEQYF
TGTGCCAGCAGCTTAGGGGTCGGAACTTCCGAGCAGTACTTC
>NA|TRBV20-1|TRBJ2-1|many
CSAGMRGNEQFF
TGCAGTGCTGGAATGAGGGGGAATGAGCAGTTCTTC
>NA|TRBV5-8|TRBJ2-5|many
CASSLAFGSQETQYF
TGTGCCAGCAGCCTGGCGTTCGGGAGCCAAGAGACCCAGTACTTC
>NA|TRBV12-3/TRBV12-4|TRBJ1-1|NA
CASRFFSLGTEAFF
TGTGCCAGCAGGTTTTTTTCCCTGGGGACTGAAGCTTTCTTT
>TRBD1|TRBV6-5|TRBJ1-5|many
CASSYSRQGQPQHF
TGTGCCAGCAGTTACTCCCGACAGGGCCAGCCCCAGCATTTT
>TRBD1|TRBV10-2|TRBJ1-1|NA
CATIGGMNTEAFF
TGCGCCACTATAGGGGGCATGAACACTGAAGCTTTCTTT
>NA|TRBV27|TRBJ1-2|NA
CASSLKPGVYGYTF
TGTGCCAGCAGTTTAAAGCCGGGAGTCTATGGCTACACCTTC
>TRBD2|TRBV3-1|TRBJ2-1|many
CASSQGLAEQFF
TGTGCCAGCAGCCAGGGACTAGCGGAGCAGTTCTTC
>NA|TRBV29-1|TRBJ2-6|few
CSVARDVDSGANVLTF
TGCAGCGTCGCCCGGGACGTTGACTCTGGGGCCAACGTCCTGACTTTC